Listed below are T cell receptor beta chains from one sample, sequenced in a study of shared clonotypes between healthy human individuals. Method: immunoSEQ multiplex PCR; TCRdb's copy keeps in-frame clones and lacks some. The table lists some 2,000,000 clones, around 95% of them singletons. The sample taken for sequencing was naive CD4+ T cells sorted from blood. These receptors were taken from a man aged 18 to 35 in good health. CDR3s include the opening cysteine and the closing phenylalanine or tryptophan. D genes are given only for firm matches. Size is omitted from some rows. Given values are once, few, many or a class for expanded clones.

D gene,clone size,J gene,V gene,CDR3 DNA,CDR3 protein
.,.,TRBJ1-1,TRBV6-1,TGTGCCAGCAGCCCCCCGGGTGGTGGCACTGAAGCTTTCTTT,CASSPPGGGTEAFF
TRBD1,.,TRBJ1-2,TRBV10-3,TGTGCCATCAACTCCCCAGGGGGTAGTCGCTACACCTTC,CAINSPGGSRYTF
TRBD1,.,TRBJ1-2,TRBV18,TGTGCCAGCTCAACCCGGACAGGGGACGCTAACTATGGCTACACCTTC,CASSTRTGDANYGYTF
TRBD1,.,TRBJ1-2,TRBV28,TGTGCCAGCAGTGGGACAGTCTATGGCTACACCTTC,CASSGTVYGYTF
TRBD1,.,TRBJ1-1,TRBV5-1,TGCGCCAGCAGCCTACGCCCAGGACAGGGGAACACTGAAGCTTTCTTT,CASSLRPGQGNTEAFF
.,once,TRBJ2-3,TRBV14,TGTGCCAGCAGTCCCGTTGGGCGGGCCACAGATACGCAGTATTTT,CASSPVGRATDTQYF
TRBD1,.,TRBJ1-4,TRBV30,TGTGCCTGGATGGGGACAGGGGGCGCGGAAAAACTGTTTTTT,CAWMGTGGAEKLFF
TRBD1,.,TRBJ1-4,TRBV9,TGTGCCAGCAGCCCGCGGACAGGGAGTGAAAAACTGTTTTTT,CASSPRTGSEKLFF
.,.,TRBJ1-2,TRBV6-5,TGTGCCAGCAGTTTATACTGGCAGGACTATGGCTACACCTTC,CASSLYWQDYGYTF
.,.,TRBJ2-5,TRBV7-8,TGTGCCAGCAGCCTCAGGGTCCAAGAGACCCAGTACTTC,CASSLRVQETQYF
TRBD1,.,TRBJ2-4,TRBV19,TGTGCCAGTAGTCCCCGGACAGGGGCAGGAAGCATTCAGTACTTC,CASSPRTGAGSIQYF
.,.,TRBJ2-3,TRBV10-3,TGTGCCATCGGAGGATTTTCGGGGGTAAGCACAGATACGCAGTATTTT,CAIGGFSGVSTDTQYF
.,.,TRBJ1-3,TRBV9,TGTGCCAGCCAGTCTGTTGGGTATGGAAACACCATATATTTT,CASQSVGYGNTIYF
.,.,TRBJ2-2,TRBV28,TGTGCCAGCACCTCCGGGGGGGAGCTGTTTTTT,CASTSGGELFF
TRBD2,.,TRBJ2-2,TRBV9,TGTGCCAGCACCATACTAGCGAACGCGAACACCGGGGAGCTGTTTTTT,CASTILANANTGELFF
.,.,TRBJ2-7,TRBV9,TGTGCCAGCAGCGTAGGGGGCGGAACCTACGAGCAGTACTTC,CASSVGGGTYEQYF